Listed below are T cell receptor beta chains from one sample, sequenced in a study of beta chain features in type 1 diabetes. Produced via immunoSEQ multiplex PCR; TCRdb's table is partial and in-frame only. Here the sample spans almost 350,000 clones, over 7% being singletons. Sequencing was performed on central memory CD4+ T cells from blood. The receptor set was obtained from a man aged 30-40 years with type 1 diabetes. Each CDR3 is given with its conserved first and last residue. A D gene is named only where the DNA matches it firmly. Clone sizes are given selectively: once, few, many, or a class where the clone is expanded.

NA	NA	TRBV28	TRBJ2-1	CASSSHSYNEQFF	TGTGCCAGCAGTTCCCATTCCTACAATGAGCAGTTCTTC
NA	NA	TRBV7-9	TRBJ2-5	CASSPTRVQETQYF	TGTGCCAGCAGCCCCACCAGGGTGCAAGAGACCCAGTACTTC
NA	NA	TRBV6-1	TRBJ2-5	CASSVVFLRETQYF	TGTGCCAGCAGTGTGGTCTTCCTACGGGAGACCCAGTACTTC
NA	many	TRBV4-3	TRBJ1-5	CASSQAKGSTSNQPQHF	TGCGCCAGCAGCCAAGCAAAAGGGTCAACAAGCAATCAGCCCCAGCATTTT
NA	few	TRBV11-2	TRBJ2-7	CASSPGVSSSYEQYF	TGTGCCAGCAGTCCGGGGGTCTCTAGCTCCTACGAGCAGTACTTC
NA	once	TRBV6-5	TRBJ2-5	CASSYGGRSRETQYF	TGTGCCAGCAGTTATGGGGGTCGGTCAAGAGAGACCCAGTACTTC
NA	NA	TRBV7-2	TRBJ1-4	CASSLDRLNEKLFF	TGTGCCAGCAGCTTAGACAGACTAAATGAAAAACTGTTTTTT
TRBD1	many	TRBV4-3	TRBJ1-2	CASSQRQRTPGQGKPGYTF	TGCGCCAGCAGCCAGAGACAGCGAACACCGGGACAGGGGAAACCTGGCTACACCTTC
TRBD1	NA	TRBV18	TRBJ2-5	CASSQNTGQAETQYF	TGTGCCAGCTCACAAAACACGGGACAGGCGGAGACCCAGTACTTC
NA	few	TRBV9	TRBJ2-3	CASSLRTLGEAQYF	TGTGCCAGCAGCTTAAGGACGTTGGGAGAGGCGCAGTATTTT
NA	NA	TRBV6-6	TRBJ2-7	CASRSGSPSSYEQYF	TGTGCCAGCAGATCAGGGTCCCCGAGCTCCTACGAGCAGTACTTC
TRBD1	NA	TRBV7-9	TRBJ2-3	CASSSRQGGTDTQYF	TGTGCCAGCAGCTCCCGCCAGGGGGGCACAGATACGCAGTATTTT
TRBD2	few	TRBV28	TRBJ2-7	CATHGAGLGGGISYEQYF	TGTGCCACCCACGGGGCAGGGTTGGGCGGGGGTATCTCCTACGAGCAGTACTTC
NA	NA	TRBV7-2	TRBJ1-2	CASSLDDSFYGYTF	TGTGCCAGCAGCCTTGATGACAGTTTCTATGGCTACACCTTC
TRBD2	NA	TRBV4-3	TRBJ2-1	CASSQDQRGGPYNEQFF	TGCGCCAGCAGCCAAGACCAGCGGGGGGGTCCCTACAATGAGCAGTTCTTC
NA	NA	TRBV7-2	TRBJ2-5	CASSLQGLSQETQYF	TGTGCCAGCAGCTTACAGGGACTTTCTCAAGAGACCCAGTACTTC
NA	NA	TRBV5-1	TRBJ1-5	CASSFEPGTGSQPQHF	TGCGCCAGCAGCTTTGAGCCAGGGACGGGGAGTCAGCCCCAGCATTTT
NA	NA	TRBV27	TRBJ2-1	CASSPWADEQFF	TGTGCCAGCAGCCCATGGGCCGATGAGCAGTTCTTC
TRBD1	few	TRBV5-4	TRBJ2-7	CASSQEWWTGEQYF	TGCGCCAGCAGCCAAGAATGGTGGACAGGCGAGCAGTACTTC
TRBD1	many	TRBV28	TRBJ1-2	CASSLRTTGGMRYTF	TGTGCCAGCAGTTTACGCACCACAGGGGGGATGAGGTACACCTTC
NA	few	TRBV5-6	TRBJ2-1	CASSLGDGGAYEQFF	TGTGCCAGCAGCTTGGGGGACGGGGGCGCATATGAGCAGTTCTTC
TRBD1	few	TRBV28	TRBJ1-2	CASSQGGNRPYGYTF	TGTGCCAGCAGCCAGGGGGGAAACCGTCCCTATGGCTACACCTTC
NA	NA	TRBV6-5	TRBJ1-5	CASTRPGTAQHF	TGTGCCAGCACTAGGCCAGGGACGGCCCAGCATTTT
NA	NA	TRBV10-3	TRBJ2-1	CAISADSNNEQFF	TGTGCCATCAGTGCGGACAGCAACAATGAGCAGTTCTTC
NA	few	TRBV10-3	TRBJ1-2	CAISQQGGYGYTF	TGTGCCATCAGCCAACAGGGTGGCTATGGCTACACCTTC
TRBD1	many	TRBV12-5	TRBJ1-5	CASGLGGGSWNQPQHF	TGTGCTAGTGGTTTGGGAGGGGGCTCGTGGAATCAGCCCCAGCATTTT
NA	NA	TRBV7-2	TRBJ1-1	CASSLGLVSEGKAFF	TGTGCCAGCAGCTTGGGCCTTGTCAGTGAAGGTAAAGCTTTCTTT
NA	few	TRBV21-1	TRBJ2-5	CASSSRTSGRETQYF	TGTGCCAGCAGCAGCCGGACTAGCGGTAGGGAGACCCAGTACTTC
NA	few	TRBV6-1	TRBJ2-7	CASSELGTYYEQYF	TGTGCCAGCAGTGAATTGGGTACTTACTACGAGCAGTACTTC
NA	few	TRBV6-6	TRBJ2-7	CASSYRRGYEQYF	TGTGCCAGCAGTTACAGGCGAGGCTACGAGCAGTACTTC
NA	NA	TRBV18	TRBJ1-4	CASSRWRGDEKLFF	TGTGCCAGCTCCCGGTGGCGGGGGGATGAAAAACTGTTTTTT
TRBD2	few	TRBV6-5	TRBJ2-5	CATGAPSGIQETQYF	TGTGCCACCGGGGCTCCTAGCGGAATTCAAGAGACCCAGTACTTC
TRBD1	many	TRBV30	TRBJ2-6	CAWSGRTGWAGANVLTF	TGTGCCTGGAGTGGCCGGACAGGATGGGCTGGGGCCAACGTCCTGACTTTC
NA	NA	TRBV30	TRBJ2-3	CAWGTAATDTQYF	TGTGCCTGGGGGACCGCTGCCACAGATACGCAGTATTTT
TRBD2	few	TRBV7-2	TRBJ2-1	CASSPTSGGNNEQFF	TGTGCCAGCAGCCCGACTAGCGGGGGCAACAATGAGCAGTTCTTC
TRBD1	NA	TRBV28	TRBJ1-2	CASSSPDRVAFTF	TGTGCCAGCAGTTCCCCGGACAGGGTGGCCTTCACCTTC
NA	few	TRBV29-1	TRBJ1-2	CGGGDYAAGYTF	TGCGGCGGGGGGGACTATGCGGCCGGCTACACCTTC
TRBD1	few	TRBV5-1	TRBJ2-5	CASSPSETGHPQYF	TGCGCCAGCAGCCCGAGCGAGACAGGGCACCCCCAGTACTTC
NA	NA	TRBV6-5	TRBJ2-5	CASSYSLSQETQYF	TGTGCCAGCAGTTACTCGCTCAGCCAAGAGACCCAGTACTTC
NA	few	TRBV5-1	TRBJ2-2	CASSLSTNTGELFF	TGCGCCAGCAGCTTAAGTACGAACACCGGGGAGCTGTTTTTT
TRBD2	NA	TRBV11-2	TRBJ2-1	CASQTRGGNEQFF	TGTGCCAGCCAGACTCGGGGGGGCAATGAGCAGTTCTTC
NA	few	TRBV14	TRBJ2-7	CASSQSNLGEQYF	TGTGCCAGCAGCCAATCGAACCTGGGCGAGCAGTACTTC
NA	few	TRBV9	TRBJ2-7	CASSPQGVDEQYF	TGTGCCAGCAGCCCCCAAGGGGTCGACGAGCAGTACTTC
NA	NA	TRBV7-2	TRBJ2-3	CASSPYDPNGDTQYF	TGTGCCAGCAGCCCTTACGACCCGAACGGCGATACGCAGTATTTT
TRBD1	NA	TRBV6-5	TRBJ2-4	CASRQGAKNIQYF	TGTGCCAGCAGACAGGGGGCCAAAAACATTCAGTACTTC
NA	NA	TRBV11-2	TRBJ2-1	CASSRQRNEQFF	TGTGCCAGCAGCCGCCAACGCAATGAGCAGTTCTTC
NA	many	TRBV29-1	TRBJ2-4	CSVSELGGIQYF	TGCAGCGTAAGCGAGTTAGGGGGCATTCAGTACTTC
NA	few	TRBV5-6	TRBJ2-5	CASREIGGAQETQYF	TGTGCCAGCAGGGAGATTGGGGGGGCACAGGAGACCCAGTACTTC
TRBD2	few	TRBV12-5	TRBJ2-7	CASGLVLAGGPYEQYF	TGTGCTAGTGGTTTGGTACTCGCGGGGGGACCCTACGAGCAGTACTTC
NA	few	TRBV4-3	TRBJ2-3	CASSQDARARGDTQYF	TGCGCCAGCAGCCAAGATGCCAGGGCTAGGGGGGATACGCAGTATTTT
NA	NA	TRBV2	TRBJ1-2	CASSGPSAYGYTF	TGTGCCAGCAGCGGGCCTTCAGCCTATGGCTACACCTTC
TRBD1	NA	TRBV2	TRBJ1-5	CASRVDRDNQPQHF	TGTGCCAGCAGAGTGGACAGGGACAATCAGCCCCAGCATTTT
TRBD1	few	TRBV30	TRBJ1-1	CAWRYDRELIEAFF	TGTGCCTGGAGGTACGACAGGGAGTTAATTGAAGCTTTCTTT
NA	few	TRBV7-2	TRBJ2-5	CASSLEPGSKTQYF	TGTGCCAGCAGCTTAGAGCCAGGGAGTAAGACCCAGTACTTC
NA	NA	TRBV5-6	TRBJ2-3	CASSLSSGSQNTDTQYF	TGTGCCAGCAGCTTGAGTTCGGGCAGCCAGAACACAGATACGCAGTATTTT
NA	NA	TRBV30	TRBJ1-1	CASPGEAFF	TGTGCCTCCCCCGGAGAAGCTTTCTTT
NA	NA	TRBV7-2	TRBJ2-5	CASSLVGENQETQYF	TGTGCCAGCAGCTTAGTTGGCGAAAACCAAGAGACCCAGTACTTC
TRBD2	few	TRBV30	TRBJ2-3	CAWSVSGGHTQYF	TGTGCCTGGAGTGTTAGCGGGGGCCATACGCAGTATTTT
NA	many	TRBV7-9	TRBJ1-6	CASSLAATGDSPLHF	TGTGCCAGCAGCTTGGCGGCGACGGGAGATTCACCCCTCCACTTT
NA	few	TRBV7-9	TRBJ2-3	CASSPPSDYTQYF	TGTGCCAGCAGCCCCCCGTCGGATTATACGCAGTATTTT